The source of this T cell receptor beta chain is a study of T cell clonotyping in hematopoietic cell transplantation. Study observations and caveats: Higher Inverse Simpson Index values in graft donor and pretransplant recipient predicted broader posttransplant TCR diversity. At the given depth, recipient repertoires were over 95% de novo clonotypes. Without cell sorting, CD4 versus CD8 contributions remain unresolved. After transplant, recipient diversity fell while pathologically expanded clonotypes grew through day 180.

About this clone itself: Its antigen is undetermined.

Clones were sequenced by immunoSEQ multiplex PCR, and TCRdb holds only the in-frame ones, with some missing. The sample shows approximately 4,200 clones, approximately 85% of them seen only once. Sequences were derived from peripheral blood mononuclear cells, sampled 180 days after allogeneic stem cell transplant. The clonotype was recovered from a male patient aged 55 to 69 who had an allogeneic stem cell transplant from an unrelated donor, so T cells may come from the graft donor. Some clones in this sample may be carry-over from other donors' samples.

The CDR3 protein is CASSQDDWAGYNEQFF. The CDR3 coding sequence is TGCGCCAGCAGCCAAGATGATTGGGCGGGGTACAATGAGCAGTTCTTC. This chain uses TRBV4-3 with TRBJ2-1; D may be TRBD2 (6 bases). The V gene's germline CDR1 is LGHNA and CDR2 YSLEER. Trimming took off 0 bases at V and 4 bases at J, with 13 bases between the two ends. This CDR3 region has 16 residues.